Below are 6 T cell receptor beta chains sequenced from a single sample in a study of T cell clones after liver transplantation. TCRdb keeps only in-frame clones here, not all; method: immunoSEQ multiplex PCR. The sample yields 20,000 to 25,000 clones, roughly 92% seen once. The specimen was CD8+ T cells from blood, collected less than 27 months after liver transplant. These receptors all stem from a human patient who received a liver transplant. The T cells may partly be graft donor cells.

This chain connects TRBV19 to TRBJ1-1, with unresolved D. Per the germline V gene, CDR1 is LNHDA and CDR2 is SQIVND (reference sequence). This CDR3 is built from 14 residues. The V end lost 3 bases, the J end lost 1 base, and 9 bases lay between the germline ends. CDR3 sequence: CASSISWGNTEAFF. In nucleotides, the CDR3 is TGTGCCAGTAGTATCTCGTGGGGGAACACTGAAGCTTTCTTT.

J is TRBJ2-1 and V is TRBV9; tentative D call: TRBD2 (6 bases). Germline CDR1 SGDLS, CDR2 YYNGEE. V was clipped by 4 bases and J by 5 bases, with 16 bases between them. This CDR3 has 15 residues. The CDR3 region has the DNA TGTGCCAGCAGCCCGGGGGAACTAGCTAACAATGAGCAGTTCTTC. Its translation: CASSPGELANNEQFF.

This chain connects TRBV13 to TRBJ2-7; 12 bases are a match to TRBD2. Losses at the gene ends were 0 bases for V and 3 bases for J; bases not matched to a gene: 3. This CDR3 region has 16 residues. CDR1 and CDR2 (germline): PRHDT, FYEKMQ (reference sequence). The CDR3 is CASSLGTSGRVYEQYF. The CDR3 nucleotides are TGTGCCAGCAGCTTAGGGACTAGCGGGAGAGTCTACGAGCAGTACTTC.

The J gene is TRBJ2-7, the V gene TRBV5-1; D is uncertain. This CDR3 comprises 15 residues. Germline CDR1 SGHRS, CDR2 YFSETQ. Trimming took 0 bases from V and 1 from J, leaving 11 bases between them. The CDR3 DNA is TGCGCCAGCAGCTTGGAGGCCAAACCTTCCTACGAGCAGTACTTC. It translates to CASSLEAKPSYEQYF.

CDR3 region: CASSVAGELFF. CDR3 DNA sequence: TGCGCCAGCAGTGTTGCCGGGGAGCTGTTTTTT. V is TRBV10-2 and J is TRBJ2-2; no reliable D call. Germline V CDR1 and CDR2: WSHSY, SAAADI. V was trimmed by 4 bases and J by 6 bases, leaving 3 bases between them. The CDR3 is made up of 11 amino acids.

CDR3 nucleotides: TGCGCCAGCAGCCCCCGGGACAGGGTCCACGAGCAGTACTTC. Translated, it gives CASSPRDRVHEQYF. The J gene is TRBJ2-5, the V gene TRBV4-1, with TRBD1 identical over 9 bases. TRBJ2-7 matches the DNA end more closely, so the J call is doubtful. CDR1 and CDR2 from the germline V gene are MGHRA and YSYEKL. CDR3 length equals 14 residues.